The 5 T cell receptor beta chains below all came from one sample that was sequenced in a study of blood T cell repertoires in COVID-19. The data were produced by immunoSEQ multiplex PCR, yet TCRdb's version contains in-frame clones alone and is incomplete. The table lists approximately 220,000 clones, roughly 83% of them singletons, with 27% in the top ten. Specimen: peripheral blood. The receptors shown here come from a man aged 40-50 years with acute or convalescent COVID-19.

The genes are TRBV5-1 and TRBJ2-3; TRBD2 agrees at 7 bases. V dropped 2 bases and J dropped 4; count of bases not matched to a gene: 4. The CDR3 is made up of 14 amino acids. The germline gives CDR1 SGHRS, CDR2 YFSETQ. DNA of the CDR3: TGCGCCAGCAGCTTCGCAGGGAGGGCAGATACGCAGTATTTT. Translation gives CASSFAGRADTQYF.

V gene TRBV19 combines with J gene TRBJ2-1; TRBD2 agrees at 8 bases. Germline CDR1 LNHDA, CDR2 SQIVND (reference sequence). The CDR3 runs to 17 residues. Trimming took 5 bases from V and 1 from J; bases not matched to a gene: 10. CDR3 region: CASSPSPGLGSYNEQFF. In nucleotides, the CDR3 is TGTGCCAGTAGTCCCTCACCGGGACTAGGATCCTACAATGAGCAGTTCTTC.

In this sample, this clone turned up a few times. J is TRBJ1-1 and V is TRBV25-1; 8 bases map to TRBD1. The CDR3 runs 13 residues. The germline CDR1 and CDR2 sequences are MGHDK and SYGVNS. The V and J ends lost 3 bases and 5 bases, in that order; junction bases with no gene match: 2. CDR3 in DNA: TGTGCCAGCAGTGAGGACAGGGTGACTGAAGCTTTCTTT. Amino acid sequence: CASSEDRVTEAFF.

The V and J genes are TRBV19 and TRBJ2-1; the match to TRBD1 covers 9 bases. The CDR3 spans 16 residues. V gave up 5 bases and J gave up 10 bases; unmatched junction bases: 15. Germline assignment: CDR1 LNHDA and CDR2 SQIVND (reference sequence). CDR3 protein: CASSVSGQGVRGEQFF. For the CDR3, the DNA is TGTGCCAGTAGTGTCTCGGGACAGGGAGTTAGAGGAGAGCAGTTCTTC.

The chain recombines TRBV4-3 with TRBJ2-5; 8 bases are shared with TRBD1. V was clipped by 3 bases and J by 4 bases; unmatched bases: 4. Germline assignment: CDR1 LGHNA and CDR2 YSLEER. The length of the CDR3 is 14 residues. CDR3 sequence: CASSQADRGETQYF. DNA of the CDR3: TGCGCCAGCAGCCAGGCTGACAGGGGAGAGACCCAGTACTTC.